The 19 T cell receptor beta chains below were found in one sample sequenced in a study of molecular identifiers for immune sequencing clone quantification. TCRdb reanalysed the PCR reads using MiXCR and keeps one entry per CDR3 protein. The sample lists just under 650,000 distinct CDR3 sequences; just under 20% were seen once. The specimen was naive CD8+ T cells from blood, with Jurkat cell RNA spiked in. Subset indicated: FACS-sorted CD8+CD4-CCR7+CD45RA+ naive T cells. All receptors derive from a human donor in good health. Some libraries in this study had Jurkat cell RNA spiked in.

Comment on this clonotype: A single base separates this from a much larger clone, so it may be a read error. The rearrangement links TRBV7-9 to TRBJ1-5, with D perhaps matching TRBD1 (5 bases). CDR1 and CDR2 (germline): SEHNR, FQNEAQ (reference sequence). The CDR3 is made up of 14 amino acids. V gave up 5 bases and J gave up 7 bases, with 15 bases separating them. Written as DNA, the CDR3 is TGTGCCAGCAGCACTCAGACAGCCTCGCAGCCCCAGCATTTT. Protein sequence: CASSTQTASQPQHF.

The V call is TRBV6-2 or TRBV6-3, the J call TRBJ1-5, with D unclear. The CDR3 covers 20 residues. V was clipped by 2 bases and J by 4 bases, with 27 bases between them. Germline lookup yields CDR1 MNHEY and CDR2 SVGEGT. The CDR3 is CASSYGIGVLMDVRNQPQHF. In DNA form, the CDR3 reads TGTGCCAGCAGTTACGGAATCGGGGTGCTCATGGACGTACGAAATCAGCCCCAGCATTTT.

This clonotype was seen at least ten times. Here the CDR3 DNA reads TGTGCCAGCAGTTTCGTGGGGCAGGTTCTCTACGAGCAGTACTTC. Encoded protein: CASSFVGQVLYEQYF. J is TRBJ2-7 and V is TRBV28, with D perhaps TRBD1 (5 bases). This CDR3 region has 15 residues. V gave up 3 bases and J gave up 3 bases, with 15 bases separating them. In germline, CDR1 is MDHEN, CDR2 SYDVKM.

This clonotype appeared a few times. This sequence joins TRBV19 and TRBJ2-3; D possibly matches TRBD1 or TRBD2 (6 bases each). Germline V gene sequence: CDR1 LNHDA, CDR2 SQIVND (reference sequence). Trimming shortened V by 5 bases and J by 4 bases, and 10 bases separated the two germline ends. The length of the CDR3 is 13 residues. CDR3 amino acids: CASSFGGSDTQYF. The DNA of the CDR3 is TGTGCCAGTAGTTTCGGGGGCTCAGATACGCAGTATTTT.

This clonotype was counted between two and nine times. The chain joins TRBV29-1 to TRBJ2-3; 11 bases line up with TRBD2. Per the germline V gene, CDR1 is SQVTM and CDR2 is ANQGSEA. CDR3 length: 15 residues. In nucleotides, the CDR3 is TGCACCGGAAGACTAGCGGGGACCTCGGGGGATACGCAGTATTTT. Translated, it gives CTGRLAGTSGDTQYF.

This clonotype was recorded many times. The chain joins TRBV12-3 or TRBV12-4 to TRBJ1-2; D is possibly TRBD1 (6 bases). V lost 4 bases to trimming and J lost 4 bases, with 10 bases between them. The CDR3 consists of 13 residues. The CDR3 coding sequence is TGTGCCAGCAGTTCCGCACAGGGCTATGGCTACACCTTC. Protein product: CASSSAQGYGYTF.

V gene TRBV3-1 combines with J gene TRBJ2-3; 7 nucleotides agree with TRBD1. CDR1 is LGHDT and CDR2 is YNNKEL in the germline V gene (reference sequence). V shed 4 bases, J shed 1 base, and the junction held 5 bases outside the gene matches. This CDR3 is built from 15 residues. This CDR3 reads CASSLPQGGTDTQYF. CDR3 DNA: TGTGCCAGCAGCCTCCCTCAGGGGGGCACAGATACGCAGTATTTT.

As concerns this clonotype: At one end the junction does not follow the germline gene, possibly because of a read error. J is TRBJ1-3 and V is TRBV9; weak D call: TRBD1 (6 bases). CDR3 size: 13 residues. Germline V gene lookup returns CDR1 SGDLS and CDR2 YYNGEE. The CDR3 loop is CASNVDGTFPIYF. The DNA of the CDR3 is TGTGCCAGCAACGTAGACGGGACATTCCCCATATATTTT.

This clonotype showed up many times. The chain links TRBV4-3 to TRBJ2-7, with TRBD2 matching 11 bases. V gave up 0 bases and J gave up 7 bases; unmatched junction bases: 11. This CDR3 comprises 17 residues. Germline V gives CDR1 LGHNA, CDR2 YSLEER. In DNA form, the CDR3 reads TGCGCCAGCAGCCAAGAATGGGCTAGCGGGAGGACGGGTGAGCAGTACTTC. It codes for CASSQEWASGRTGEQYF.

This clonotype has a handful of counts. The chain couples TRBV6-1 to TRBJ2-6; D is unresolved. Deletions cut 2 bases from V and 0 bases from J, with 2 bases between. Germline V gene lookup returns CDR1 MNHNS and CDR2 SASEGT. The CDR3 has 14 residues. The CDR3 reads CASSEYSGANVLTF. The CDR3 region has the DNA TGTGCCAGCAGTGAATACTCTGGGGCCAACGTCCTGACTTTC.

In this sample, this clonotype turned up many times. This rearrangement joins TRBV27 to TRBJ2-2, with TRBD1 matching 9 bases. The CDR3 sequence is 17 residues long. The V segment lost 7 bases and the J segment 7 bases; nucleotides outside the gene matches: 16. CDR1 and CDR2 (germline): MNHEY, SMNVEV (reference sequence). The CDR3 loop is CASTNWGTGPSYGELFF. The CDR3, as DNA: TGTGCCAGCACCAATTGGGGGACAGGGCCTTCTTACGGGGAGCTGTTTTTT.

At least ten counts were recorded for this clonotype. An end of the junction differs from the germline gene, which may be a read error. The J gene is TRBJ2-2, the V gene TRBV6-5; 7 nucleotides agree with TRBD2. There are 16 residues in the CDR3. Germline V CDR1 and CDR2: MNHEY, SVGAGI. The DNA for the CDR3 is TGTGCCAGCAGTTACGGCGGGAGAACGAACAGCGGGGAGCTGTTTTTT. It specifies CASSYGGRTNSGELFF.

J is TRBJ1-1 and V is TRBV28; D is possibly TRBD1 (5 bases). Germline V gives CDR1 MDHEN, CDR2 SYDVKM. The CDR3 has 14 amino acids. Trimming shortened V by 5 bases and J by 5 bases, and 15 bases separated the two germline ends. CDR3 sequence reads: CASSQTREGTEAFF. In DNA form, the CDR3 reads TGTGCCAGCAGTCAAACCCGAGAGGGGACTGAAGCTTTCTTT.

The chain has TRBV4-1 and TRBJ2-3, with TRBD2 identical over 13 bases. The CDR3 spans 16 residues. Germline loops: CDR1 MGHRA, CDR2 YSYEKL. J lost 5 bases, V lost 4 bases, and 6 bases had no gene match. The CDR3 nucleotides read TGCGCCAGCAGCCGAATAGGACTAGCGGGAGAAGATACGCAGTATTTT. Translation gives CASSRIGLAGEDTQYF.

This clonotype was detected ten times or more. The J gene is TRBJ1-1, the V gene TRBV6-5; D possibly corresponds to TRBD1 (6 bases). Germline V gives CDR1 MNHEY, CDR2 SVGAGI. The CDR3 consists of 15 residues. Trimming took 5 bases from V and 4 from J, leaving 17 bases between them. The CDR3 here is CASSPTQGWGTEAFF. CDR3 in DNA: TGTGCCAGCAGTCCAACACAGGGATGGGGCACTGAAGCTTTCTTT.

About this clonotype: Given a much more abundant clone one base away, this may be a read error. The chain employs TRBV2 and TRBJ2-7; D uncertain. V was clipped by 11 bases and J by 5 bases, with 13 bases between them. CDR1 and CDR2 (germline): SNHLY, FYNNEI. The CDR3 is 11 amino acids. The CDR3 loop is CALSSGNEQYF. CDR3 sequence (DNA): TGTGCCCTCAGTTCAGGAAACGAGCAGTACTTC. Full variable domain (outside the CDR3, taken from reference TRBV2 and TRBJ2-7): EPEVTQTPSHQVTQMGQEVILRCVPISNHLYFYWYRQILGQKVEFLVSFYNNEISEKSEIFDDQFSVERPDGSNFTLKIRSTKLEDSAMYFCALSSGNEQYFGPGTRLTVT.

J is TRBJ1-1 and V is TRBV12-3 or TRBV12-4, with unresolved D. V was cut by 2 bases and J by 7 bases, with 17 bases left in between. This CDR3 is 15 amino acids long. CDR3 DNA: TGTGCCAGCAGTTTAAGGCTGGAGATGGTTGGTGAAGCTTTCTTT. Residues: CASSLRLEMVGEAFF.

This clonotype was picked up many times. This sequence joins TRBV9 and TRBJ1-1, with a weak D call TRBD1 (5 bases). From germline, CDR1 is SGDLS and CDR2 YYNGEE. Between the trimmed V and J ends, which lost 0 bases and 2 bases, there was a span of 8 bases. The CDR3 has 14 residues. The DNA for the CDR3 is TGTGCCAGCAGCGTAGACCAGGGCAACACTGAAGCTTTCTTT. Translating it yields CASSVDQGNTEAFF.

Of note for this clonotype: Since a much larger clone is just one base distant, this may be a read error. This is likely a read error, given that the CDR3 carries no conserved phenylalanine or tryptophan at its end. The chain is built from TRBV20-1 and TRBJ1-1; 7 nucleotides line up with TRBD1. Germline-derived CDR1 and CDR2 are DFQATT and SNEGSKA (reference sequence). J was trimmed by 5 bases and V by 1 base; bases with no gene match: 7. The CDR3 has 14 residues. CDR3 DNA sequence: TGCAGTGCTAGAGGTGAGGGGGCGCATACTGAAGCTTTCTCT. It is translated as CSARGEGAHTEAFS.